This T cell receptor beta chain stems from a study of blood T cell repertoires in COVID-19. V lost 3 bases, J lost 2 bases, and 2 bases stayed unmatched. The CDR3 has 16 amino acids. Germline V gene data show CDR1 as SGHRS and CDR2 as YFSETQ. Data came from immunoSEQ multiplex PCR; TCRdb stores just in-frame clones and leaves some out. The sample comprises 150,000 to 200,000 clones, about 85% of which are singletons, and roughly 7% rests with the top ten. This clonotype originated in a woman older than 75 in a cohort sampled during active or convalescent COVID-19. The rearrangement uses TRBV5-1 and TRBJ2-3; 14 nucleotides agree with TRBD2. Sequenced input: peripheral blood. The CDR3: CASSSGLAGDTDTQYF. DNA of the CDR3: TGCGCCAGCAGCTCGGGACTAGCGGGGGACACAGATACGCAGTATTTT.